Shown below are 27 T cell receptor beta chains from a single sample sequenced in a study of cytomegalovirus exposure and HLA in healthy donors. The PCR contained 60 Vbeta and 13 Jbeta primers. Clones were read by immunoSEQ multiplex PCR, and TCRdb kept only the in-frame ones, dropping some. The table includes fewer than 95,000 clones, around 76% detected once. Sequencing input: PBMCs. The source of these receptors is a man aged 25-45 years in good health and CMV-seronegative.

V and J are TRBV27 and TRBJ1-1; D is uncertain. Trimming shortened V by 5 bases and J by 1 base, and 14 bases separated the two germline ends. Germline loops: CDR1 MNHEY, CDR2 SMNVEV (reference sequence). The CDR3 contains 15 residues. The CDR3 sequence: CASSITLTGNTEAFF. CDR3 in DNA: TGTGCCAGCAGTATTACCCTGACGGGGAACACTGAAGCTTTCTTT.

The J gene is TRBJ1-1, the V gene TRBV11-3; D is perhaps TRBD1 (5 bases). The CDR3 runs to 15 residues. Trimming took 3 bases from V and 5 from J, leaving 16 bases between them. Germline assignment: CDR1 SGHNT and CDR2 YENEEA. CDR3 sequence: CASSLGGEGRTEAFF. The CDR3, as DNA: TGTGCCAGCAGCTTGGGAGGGGAGGGTCGGACTGAAGCTTTCTTT.

V gene TRBV2 combines with J gene TRBJ2-3; D perhaps matches TRBD2 (7 bases). With 6 bases removed from V and 1 base from J, the gap between germline ends came to 20 bases. From germline, CDR1 is SNHLY and CDR2 FYNNEI. This CDR3 has 17 residues. The CDR3 protein is CASSHYPRGAGTDTQYF. In DNA, the CDR3 is TGTGCCAGCAGCCACTACCCCCGGGGGGCAGGCACAGATACGCAGTATTTT.

The chain carries TRBV19 and TRBJ1-5; 9 nucleotides line up with TRBD1. Germline V CDR1 and CDR2: LNHDA, SQIVND (reference sequence). Losses at the gene ends were 10 bases for V and 5 bases for J; bases not matched to a gene: 18. CDR3 size: 17 residues. DNA for the CDR3: TGTGCCACCGCGGACCCACCGGGACAGGGAGTCGATCAGCCCCAGCATTTT. Its translation is CATADPPGQGVDQPQHF.

This chain connects TRBV6-5 to TRBJ1-1; D perhaps matches TRBD1 (5 bases). This CDR3 is built from 16 residues. CDR1 is MNHEY and CDR2 is SVGAGI in the germline V gene. V lost 4 bases to trimming and J lost 1 base, with 16 bases between them. CDR3 in amino acids: CASSSMTAGKNTEAFF. The CDR3 DNA reads TGTGCCAGCAGTTCTATGACAGCAGGAAAGAACACTGAAGCTTTCTTT.

The rearrangement links TRBV16 to TRBJ1-2; 8 nucleotides agree with TRBD1. Germline CDR1 KGHSY, CDR2 FQNENV. V was clipped by 0 bases and J by 1 base; unmatched bases: 4. The CDR3 contains 16 residues. CDR3 sequence (DNA): TGTGCCAGCAGCCAATCCGGGACAGGAGTTAACTATGGCTACACCTTC. Protein sequence: CASSQSGTGVNYGYTF.

This clone occurred a few times. The chain has TRBV4-1 and TRBJ2-2; D unresolved. This CDR3 has 14 amino acids. Per germline, CDR1 MGHRA and CDR2 YSYEKL. V shed 0 bases and J shed 6 bases, with 8 bases lying between them. This chain's CDR3 is CASSQDQVPGELFF. In DNA, the CDR3 is TGCGCCAGCAGCCAAGATCAGGTACCCGGGGAGCTGTTTTTT.

Notes on this clone: This same CDR3 is encoded by further DNA sequences in the sample. The CDR3 DNA follows: TGTGCCAGCAGTTCTGACCCAACCCGGGCCCAGCATTTT. Its protein is CASSSDPTRAQHF. The V gene is TRBV27, the J gene TRBJ1-5; no reliable D call. V was trimmed by 4 bases and J by 11 bases, leaving 15 bases between them. CDR1 and CDR2 from the germline V gene are MNHEY and SMNVEV (reference sequence). The CDR3 has 13 residues.

V gene TRBV5-8 combines with J gene TRBJ1-1; D is possibly TRBD1 (5 bases). Trimming removed 2 bases from V and 3 bases from J, with 14 bases in between. The length of the CDR3 is 15 residues. Germline V lookup: CDR1 SGHTS, CDR2 YDEGEE. CDR3: CASSFVPGGDTEAFF. Here the CDR3 DNA reads TGTGCCAGCAGCTTCGTACCGGGGGGAGACACTGAAGCTTTCTTT. Complete variable domain (other parts from reference TRBV5-8 and TRBJ1-1): EAGVTQSPTHLIKTRGQQATLRCSPISGHTSVYWYQQALGLGLQFLLWYDEGEERNRGNFPPRFSGRQFPNYSSELNVNALELEDSALYLCASSFVPGGDTEAFFGQGTRLTVV.

The V gene is TRBV4-1, the J gene TRBJ2-1, with 8 bases identical to TRBD2. CDR3 length: 17 amino acids. Per germline, CDR1 MGHRA and CDR2 YSYEKL. Losses at the gene ends were 1 base for V and 1 base for J; bases not matched to a gene: 6. CDR3 sequence: CASSQGASGGSYNEQFF. The CDR3 DNA reads as TGCGCCAGCAGCCAAGGTGCGAGCGGGGGATCCTACAATGAGCAGTTCTTC.

This rearrangement joins TRBV9 to TRBJ1-2, with 8 nucleotides matching TRBD1. V lost 0 bases to trimming and J lost 6 bases; unmatched junction nucleotides: 1. The germline V gene has CDR1 SGDLS and CDR2 YYNGEE. This CDR3 has 13 amino acids. The chain's CDR3 is CASSVGQGNGYTF. DNA of the CDR3: TGTGCCAGCAGCGTAGGACAGGGGAATGGCTACACCTTC. Filled out from reference TRBV9 and TRBJ1-2, the complete variable domain reads DSGVTQTPKHLITATGQRVTLRCSPRSGDLSVYWYQQSLDQGLQFLIQYYNGEERAKGNILERFSAQQFPDLHSELNLSSLELGDSALYFCASSVGQGNGYTFGSGTRLTVV.

This clone appeared once. The chain joins TRBV4-2 to TRBJ2-7; 12 nucleotides agree with TRBD2. The germline CDR1 and CDR2 sequences are LGHNA and YNFKEQ. Trimming removed 1 base from V and 7 bases from J; junction bases left unmatched: 5. This CDR3 is 15 amino acids long. The CDR3 loop reads CASSQVSSGGGEQYF. CDR3 DNA: TGTGCCAGCAGCCAAGTCTCTAGCGGGGGGGGTGAGCAGTACTTC.

This sequence joins TRBV21-1 and TRBJ2-7; the table names TRBD1, a call not compared with the DNA. TRBV21-1 is a pseudogene segment. The CDR3 has 15 residues. CDR3 sequence reads: CASSREDRGPYEQYF. Written as DNA, the CDR3 is TGTGCCAGCAGCCGGGAGGACAGGGGGCCCTACGAGCAGTACTTC.

This clone was observed once. The gene calls are TRBV9 and TRBJ2-3, with 11 bases that match TRBD2. The CDR3 runs to 17 residues. Germline loops: CDR1 SGDLS, CDR2 YYNGEE. V lost 4 bases, J lost 0 bases, and 7 bases stayed unmatched. The CDR3 is CASSPVGTSGSTDTQYF. CDR3 in DNA: TGTGCCAGCAGCCCGGTAGGGACTAGCGGAAGCACAGATACGCAGTATTTT.

This clone was recorded only once. The chain has TRBV29-1 and TRBJ1-2; 7 bases fit TRBD1. This CDR3 is built from 12 residues. Germline CDR1 reads SQVTM; CDR2 reads ANQGSEA. V shed 1 base, J shed 8 bases, and the junction held 4 bases outside the gene matches. The CDR3 protein is CSVEGTGEGYTF. CDR3 nucleotides: TGCAGCGTTGAAGGGACAGGAGAAGGCTACACCTTC.

This rearrangement joins TRBV11-3 to TRBJ2-4; TRBD1 aligns across 10 bases. This CDR3 has 18 amino acids. Germline loops: CDR1 SGHNT, CDR2 YENEEA. V lost 5 bases to trimming and J lost 0 bases; unmatched junction nucleotides: 10. CDR3 protein: CASSRRTGGIGAKNIQYF. CDR3 DNA sequence: TGTGCCAGCAGCCGTCGGACAGGGGGTATTGGAGCCAAAAACATTCAGTACTTC.

The gene calls are TRBV7-3 and TRBJ2-3; 7 bases map to TRBD2. Trimming took 0 bases from V and 9 from J; bases not matched to a gene: 3. Germline CDR1 reads SGHTA; CDR2 reads FQGTGA. The CDR3 covers 13 residues. As DNA, the CDR3 is TGTGCCAGCAGCTTAACGCCGGGGGGAACGCAGTATTTT. The encoded protein is CASSLTPGGTQYF.

The V gene is TRBV11-2, the J gene TRBJ1-1; 9 bases are a match to TRBD1. In germline, CDR1 is SGHAT, CDR2 FQNNGV. This CDR3 contains 12 residues. J lost 11 bases, V lost 4 bases, and 5 bases had no gene match. The CDR3 nucleotides read TGTGCCAGCAGCTCGGGACAGGGATTCGCTTTCTTT. This codes for CASSSGQGFAFF.

This clone was counted once. The CDR3, as DNA: TGTGCCAGCAGCGTCGGACTGGGGTTTAATGAAAAACTGTTTTTT. This sequence encodes CASSVGLGFNEKLFF. The rearrangement uses TRBV9 and TRBJ1-4; the D is unclear. V was cut by 2 bases and J by 4 bases, with 12 bases left in between. CDR3 length: 15 residues. Looked up from germline, CDR1 is SGDLS and CDR2 is YYNGEE.

This sequence joins TRBV7-2 and TRBJ2-3; the D gene is possibly TRBD1 (6 bases). From germline, CDR1 is SGHTA and CDR2 FQGNSA. This CDR3 region has 15 residues. V was shortened by 3 bases and J by 2 bases, with 12 bases between the two germline ends. The CDR3 reads CASSLGHTLTDTQYF. CDR3 nucleotide sequence: TGTGCCAGCAGCTTGGGACACACGCTCACAGATACGCAGTATTTT.

The chain recombines TRBV29-1 with TRBJ2-7; D is unresolved. CDR1 is SQVTM and CDR2 is ANQGSEA in the germline V gene. Trimming pared 0 bases from V and 4 bases from J, leaving 16 bases between. The CDR3 has 15 amino acids. Written as DNA, the CDR3 is TGCAGCGTTGAAGATCGAAGGAGATTCGTTTACGAGCAGTACGTC. Amino acids: CSVEDRRRFVYEQYV.

By proportion, this clone is medium-sized. The chain carries TRBV7-9 and TRBJ1-1, with D perhaps TRBD1 (5 bases). Germline values: CDR1 SEHNR, CDR2 FQNEAQ (reference sequence). The V end was cut by 2 bases, the J end by 3 bases, with 7 bases between. This CDR3 region has 13 residues. DNA of the CDR3: TGTGCCAGCAGCTTATGGGGGGACACTGAAGCTTTCTTT. Encoded protein: CASSLWGDTEAFF. Variable domain in full (rest from reference TRBV7-9 and TRBJ1-1): DTGVSQNPRHKITKRGQNVTFRCDPISEHNRLYWYRQTLGQGPEFLTYFQNEAQLEKSRLLSDRFSAERPKGSFSTLEIQRTEQGDSAMYLCASSLWGDTEAFFGQGTRLTVV.

The rearrangement joins TRBV5-1 to TRBJ2-3; D perhaps matches TRBD2 (5 bases). This CDR3 is built from 16 residues. The V gene's germline CDR1 is SGHRS and CDR2 YFSETQ. The V gene lost 4 bases and the J gene lost 0 bases, with 15 bases spanning the gap. The CDR3 loop is CASSRTASPSTDTQYF. The CDR3 bases are TGCGCCAGCAGCCGGACTGCCTCTCCTAGCACAGATACGCAGTATTTT.

J is TRBJ2-1 and V is TRBV18, with 7 bases matching TRBD2. With V trimmed by 3 bases and J by 7 bases, 3 bases remained unmatched. Germline CDR1 reads KGHSH; CDR2 reads LQKENI. The CDR3 runs 13 residues. The CDR3 DNA is TGTGCCAGCTCACCGGGACTATCAAATGAGCAGTTCTTC. As protein: CASSPGLSNEQFF.

This clone has only one observation. This chain links TRBV7-6 with TRBJ1-1; no clear D. The germline V gene has CDR1 SGHVS and CDR2 FNYEAQ. The V and J ends lost 5 bases and 6 bases respectively, with 13 bases between them. The CDR3 is 13 residues long. In DNA form, the CDR3 reads TGTGCCAGCAGCACCCGATCAGGCGCTGAAGCTTTCTTT. As protein: CASSTRSGAEAFF.

V and J are TRBV7-8 and TRBJ2-1; possible D gene TRBD2, 5 bases. The CDR3 is made up of 15 amino acids. V lost 4 bases to trimming and J lost 0 bases, with 10 bases between them. The germline CDR1 and CDR2 sequences are SGHVS and FQNEAQ. CDR3 coding DNA: TGTGCCAGCAGCTACGAGCGGAACTCCTACAATGAGCAGTTCTTC. It translates to CASSYERNSYNEQFF.

The V call is TRBV10-1, the J call TRBJ2-1, with 13 nucleotides matching TRBD2. J lost 6 bases, V lost 6 bases, and 8 bases had no gene match. This CDR3 has 16 amino acids. The germline V gene encodes CDR1 WNHNN and CDR2 SYGVQD (reference sequence). CDR3 DNA: TGCGCCAGCAGCGCGACTAGCGGGAGGACGGGCAATGAGCAGTTCTTC. This encodes CASSATSGRTGNEQFF.